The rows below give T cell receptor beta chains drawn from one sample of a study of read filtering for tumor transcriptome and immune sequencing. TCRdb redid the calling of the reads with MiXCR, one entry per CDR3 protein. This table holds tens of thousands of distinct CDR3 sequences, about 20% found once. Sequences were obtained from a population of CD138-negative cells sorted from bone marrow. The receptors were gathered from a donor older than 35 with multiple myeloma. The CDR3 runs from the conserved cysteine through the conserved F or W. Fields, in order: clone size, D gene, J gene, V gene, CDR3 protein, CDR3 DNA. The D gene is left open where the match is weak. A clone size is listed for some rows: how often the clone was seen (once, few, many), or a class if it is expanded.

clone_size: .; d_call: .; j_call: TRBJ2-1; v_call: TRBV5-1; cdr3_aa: CASSFGLDSYNEQFF; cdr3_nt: TGCGCCAGCAGCTTTGGGCTGGACTCCTACAATGAGCAGTTCTTC
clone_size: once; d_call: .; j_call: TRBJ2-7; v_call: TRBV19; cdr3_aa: CASGVLHSYEQHF; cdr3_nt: TGTGCCAGTGGTGTGTTACACTCCTACGAGCAGCACTTC
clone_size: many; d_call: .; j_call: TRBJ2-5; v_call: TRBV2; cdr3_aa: CASSERETQYF; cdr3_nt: TGTGCCAGCAGTGAGCGGGAGACCCAGTACTTC
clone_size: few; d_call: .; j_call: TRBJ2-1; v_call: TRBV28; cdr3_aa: CASFGNEQFF; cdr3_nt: TGTGCCAGCTTTGGCAATGAGCAGTTCTTC
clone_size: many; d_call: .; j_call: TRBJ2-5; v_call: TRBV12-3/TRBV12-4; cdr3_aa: CASSPTWETQYF; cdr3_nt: TGTGCCAGCAGCCCGACCTGGGAGACCCAGTACTTC
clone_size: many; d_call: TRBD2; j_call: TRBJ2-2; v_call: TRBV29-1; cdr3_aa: CSVGLAGVRGELFF; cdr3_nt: TGCAGCGTGGGACTAGCGGGAGTTCGAGGGGAGCTGTTTTTT
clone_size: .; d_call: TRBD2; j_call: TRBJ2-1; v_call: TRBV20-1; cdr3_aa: CSARDGGSLYNEQFF; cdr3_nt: TGCAGTGCTAGAGATGGCGGGAGCCTATACAATGAGCAGTTCTTC
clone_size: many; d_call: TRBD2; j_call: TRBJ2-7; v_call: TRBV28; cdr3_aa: CASNDGTSGRSSYEQYF; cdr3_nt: TGTGCCAGCAATGACGGGACTAGCGGAAGGAGCTCCTACGAGCAGTACTTC
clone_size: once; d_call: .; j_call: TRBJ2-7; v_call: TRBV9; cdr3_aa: CASSVTAGASYEQYF; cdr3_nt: TGTGCCAGCAGCGTAACGGCGGGGGCATCCTACGAGCAGTACTTC
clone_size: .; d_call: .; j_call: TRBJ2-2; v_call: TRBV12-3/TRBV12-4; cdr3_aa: CASSIDGTGELFF; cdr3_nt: TGTGCCAGCAGTATCGACGGGACCGGGGAGCTGTTTTTT
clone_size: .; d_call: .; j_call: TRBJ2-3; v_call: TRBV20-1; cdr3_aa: CSARDFGNTQYF; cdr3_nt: TGCAGTGCTAGGGACTTTGGGAATACGCAGTATTTT
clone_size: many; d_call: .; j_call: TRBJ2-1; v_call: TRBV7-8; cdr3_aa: CASSLALRLPSYNEQFF; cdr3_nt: TGTGCCAGCAGCTTAGCCCTTAGACTACCTTCCTACAATGAGCAGTTCTTC
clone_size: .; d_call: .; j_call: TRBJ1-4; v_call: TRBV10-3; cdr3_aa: CAIGSAGDTNEKLFF; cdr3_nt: TGTGCCATCGGATCAGCAGGGGATACTAATGAAAAACTGTTTTTT
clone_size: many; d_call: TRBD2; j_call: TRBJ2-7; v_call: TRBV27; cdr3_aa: CASSFTPPGVAGGAHEQYF; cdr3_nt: TGTGCCAGCAGTTTTACACCGCCGGGAGTAGCGGGAGGAGCCCACGAGCAGTACTTC
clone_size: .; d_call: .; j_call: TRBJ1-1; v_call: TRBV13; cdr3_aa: CASSLSGGTFASEAFF; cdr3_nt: TGTGCCAGCAGCTTAAGCGGCGGGACATTCGCTTCTGAAGCTTTCTTT
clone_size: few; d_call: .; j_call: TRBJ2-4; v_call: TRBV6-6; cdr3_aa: CASRDPRLKNIQYF; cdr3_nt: TGTGCCAGCAGAGACCCCCGTCTAAAAAACATTCAGTACTTC
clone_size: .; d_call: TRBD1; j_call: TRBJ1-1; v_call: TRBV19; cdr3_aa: CASSSTGGANTEAFF; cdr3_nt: TGTGCCAGTAGTTCGACAGGGGGCGCGAACACTGAAGCTTTCTTT
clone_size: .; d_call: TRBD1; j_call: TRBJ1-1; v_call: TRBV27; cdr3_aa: CASSGQGAVNTEAFF; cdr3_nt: TGTGCCAGCAGCGGACAGGGGGCCGTGAACACTGAAGCTTTCTTT
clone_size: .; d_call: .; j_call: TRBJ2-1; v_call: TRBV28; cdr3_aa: CASSFRPDYNEQFF; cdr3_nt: TGTGCCAGCAGTTTCAGACCGGATTACAATGAGCAGTTCTTC
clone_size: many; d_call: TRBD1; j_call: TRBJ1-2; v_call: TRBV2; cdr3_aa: CASSGRTGGYGYTF; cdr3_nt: TGTGCCAGCAGTGGACGGACAGGGGGCTATGGCTACACCTTC
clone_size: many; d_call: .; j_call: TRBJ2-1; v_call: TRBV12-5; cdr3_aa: CASGRLVSDEQFF; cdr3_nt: TGTGCTAGTGGTCGACTAGTGAGTGATGAGCAGTTCTTC
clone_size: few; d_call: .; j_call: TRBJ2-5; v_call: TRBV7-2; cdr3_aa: CASSLGGASRKTQYF; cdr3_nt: TGTGCCAGCAGCTTAGGAGGGGCGAGTAGAAAGACCCAGTACTTC
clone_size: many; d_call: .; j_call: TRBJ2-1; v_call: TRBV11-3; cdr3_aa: CASTAQSYNEQFF; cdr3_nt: TGTGCCAGCACAGCGCAATCCTACAATGAGCAGTTCTTC
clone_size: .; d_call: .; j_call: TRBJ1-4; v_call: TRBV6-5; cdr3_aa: CASRGRVEKLFF; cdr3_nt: TGTGCCAGCAGGGGCAGGGTCGAAAAACTGTTTTTT
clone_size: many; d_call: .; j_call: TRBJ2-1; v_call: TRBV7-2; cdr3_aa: CASSSPRLDNEQFF; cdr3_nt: TGTGCCAGCAGCTCCCCCCGGCTTGACAATGAGCAGTTCTTC
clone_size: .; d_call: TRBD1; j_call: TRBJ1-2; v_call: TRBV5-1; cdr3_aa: CASSFRTGASIYTF; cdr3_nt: TGCGCCAGCAGCTTCAGGACAGGGGCATCCATCTACACCTTC
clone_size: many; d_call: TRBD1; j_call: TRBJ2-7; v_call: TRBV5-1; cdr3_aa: CASSSGTGLYEQYF; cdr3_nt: TGCGCCAGCAGCTCCGGGACAGGACTATACGAGCAGTACTTC
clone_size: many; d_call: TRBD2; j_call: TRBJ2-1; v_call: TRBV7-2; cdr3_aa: CASSLAFYGTSGSSYNEQFF; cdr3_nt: TGTGCCAGCAGCTTAGCTTTTTATGGGACTAGCGGGTCCTCCTACAATGAGCAGTTCTTC
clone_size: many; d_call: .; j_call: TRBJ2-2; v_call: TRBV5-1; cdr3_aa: CASSLDRVTGELFF; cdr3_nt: TGCGCCAGCAGCTTGGATAGGGTCACCGGGGAGCTGTTTTTT
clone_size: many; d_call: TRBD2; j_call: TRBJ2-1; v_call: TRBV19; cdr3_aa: CASSGGVSNEQFF; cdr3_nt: TGTGCCAGTAGTGGGGGGGTGAGCAATGAGCAGTTCTTC
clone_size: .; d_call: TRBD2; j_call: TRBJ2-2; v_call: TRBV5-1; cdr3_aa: CASSLVPGLAVDTGELFF; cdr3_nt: TGCGCCAGCAGCTTGGTCCCGGGACTAGCAGTCGACACCGGGGAGCTGTTTTTT
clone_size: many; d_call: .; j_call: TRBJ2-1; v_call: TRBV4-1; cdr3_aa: CASSQENRHEQFF; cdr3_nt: TGCGCCAGCAGCCAAGAAAACCGGCATGAGCAGTTCTTC
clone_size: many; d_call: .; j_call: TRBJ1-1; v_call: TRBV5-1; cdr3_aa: CASSRGAGTEAFF; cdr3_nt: TGCGCCAGCAGCAGGGGTGCCGGCACTGAAGCTTTCTTT
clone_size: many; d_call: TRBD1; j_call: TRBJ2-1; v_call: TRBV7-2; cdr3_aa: CASSAYRGNEQFF; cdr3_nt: TGTGCCAGCAGCGCATACAGGGGCAATGAGCAGTTCTTC
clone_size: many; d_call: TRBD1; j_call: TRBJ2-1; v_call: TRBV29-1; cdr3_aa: CSVIQGYNEQFF; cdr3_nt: TGCAGCGTCATACAGGGGTACAATGAGCAGTTCTTC
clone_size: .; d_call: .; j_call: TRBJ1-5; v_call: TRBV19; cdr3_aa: CASSPQREPQHF; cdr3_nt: TGTGCCAGTAGTCCTCAGAGGGAGCCCCAGCATTTT
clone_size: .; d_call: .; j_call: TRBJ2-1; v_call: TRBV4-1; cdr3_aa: CASSQLVRDNEQFF; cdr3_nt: TGCGCCAGCAGCCAACTCGTGAGAGACAATGAGCAGTTCTTC
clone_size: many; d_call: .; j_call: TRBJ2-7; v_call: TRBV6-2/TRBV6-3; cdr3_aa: CASYHPRPTSYEQYF; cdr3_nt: TGTGCCAGCTATCATCCTCGCCCGACCTCCTACGAGCAGTACTTC
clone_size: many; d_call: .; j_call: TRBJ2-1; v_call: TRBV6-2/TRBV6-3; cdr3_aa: CASKGTGKTFNEQFF; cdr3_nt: TGTGCCAGCAAGGGAACAGGCAAGACCTTCAATGAGCAGTTCTTC
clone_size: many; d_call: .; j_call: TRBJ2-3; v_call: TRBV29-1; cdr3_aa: CSVERTSTDTQYF; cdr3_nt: TGCAGCGTTGAACGTACTAGCACAGATACGCAGTATTTT
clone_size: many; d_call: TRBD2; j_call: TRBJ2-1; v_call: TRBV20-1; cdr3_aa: CSAQDPQAGGLDEQFF; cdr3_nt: TGCAGTGCCCAGGACCCCCAAGCGGGAGGTCTGGATGAGCAGTTCTTC
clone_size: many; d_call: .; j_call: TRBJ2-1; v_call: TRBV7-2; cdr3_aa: CASSTKNRAAGEQFF; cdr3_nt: TGTGCCAGCAGCACAAAAAATAGGGCGGCAGGAGAGCAGTTCTTC
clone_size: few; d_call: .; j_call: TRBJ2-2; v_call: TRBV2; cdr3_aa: CASSASQNTGELFF; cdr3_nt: TGTGCCAGCTCGGCTAGCCAGAACACCGGGGAGCTGTTTTTT
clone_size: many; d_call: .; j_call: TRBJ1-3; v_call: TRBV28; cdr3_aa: CASSRQTGNTIYF; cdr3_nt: TGTGCCAGCAGTAGACAAACTGGAAACACCATATATTTT
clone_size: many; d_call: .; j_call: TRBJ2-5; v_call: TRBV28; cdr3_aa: CASSLHGGQETQYF; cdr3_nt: TGTGCCAGCAGTTTGCATGGCGGCCAAGAGACCCAGTACTTC
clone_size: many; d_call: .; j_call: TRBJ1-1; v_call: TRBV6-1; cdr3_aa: CASSEFRVMNTEAFF; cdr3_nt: TGTGCCAGCAGTGAGTTCAGGGTTATGAACACTGAAGCTTTCTTT
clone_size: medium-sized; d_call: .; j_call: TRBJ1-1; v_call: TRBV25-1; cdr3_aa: CASSAPGANTEAFF; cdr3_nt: TGTGCCAGCAGTGCCCCGGGAGCGAACACTGAAGCTTTCTTT
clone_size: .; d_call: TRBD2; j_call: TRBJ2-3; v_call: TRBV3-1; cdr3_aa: CASSQEWSGRAGADTQYF; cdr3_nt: TGTGCCAGCAGCCAAGAATGGAGTGGGAGGGCCGGGGCAGATACGCAGTATTTT
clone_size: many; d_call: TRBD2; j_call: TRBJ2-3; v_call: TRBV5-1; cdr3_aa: CASSKGLAGVDTQYF; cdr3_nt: TGCGCCAGCAGCAAAGGACTAGCGGGAGTAGATACGCAGTATTTT
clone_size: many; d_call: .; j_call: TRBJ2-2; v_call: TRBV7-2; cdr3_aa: CASSRNTGELFF; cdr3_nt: TGTGCCAGCAGCCGCAACACCGGGGAGCTGTTTTTT
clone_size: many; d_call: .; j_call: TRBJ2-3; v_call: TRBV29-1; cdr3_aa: CSVSPGPDTQYF; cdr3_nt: TGCAGCGTTTCCCCGGGGCCAGATACGCAGTATTTT
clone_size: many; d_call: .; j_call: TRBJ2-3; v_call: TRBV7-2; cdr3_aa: CASSLLVGGTDTQYF; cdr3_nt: TGTGCCAGCAGCTTACTGGTTGGGGGAACAGATACGCAGTATTTT
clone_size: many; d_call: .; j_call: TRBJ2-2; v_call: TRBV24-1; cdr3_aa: CATSEGRPPNTGELFF; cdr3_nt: TGTGCCACCAGTGAGGGCAGGCCTCCGAACACCGGGGAGCTGTTTTTT
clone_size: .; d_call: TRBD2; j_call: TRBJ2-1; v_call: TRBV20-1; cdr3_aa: CSADQTSGLYNEQFF; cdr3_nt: TGCAGTGCTGACCAGACTAGCGGGTTATACAATGAGCAGTTCTTC
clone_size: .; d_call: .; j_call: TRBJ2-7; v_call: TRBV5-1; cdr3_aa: CASSGGVTYEQYF; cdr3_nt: TGCGCCAGCAGCGGCGGCGTAACCTACGAGCAGTACTTC